This is a list of T cell receptor beta chains from one sample in a study of blood T cell repertoires in COVID-19. Assay: immunoSEQ multiplex PCR; the TCRdb copy retains only in-frame clones and omits some. This table has approximately 170,000 clones, around nine tenths appearing once. The sample taken for sequencing was peripheral blood. Receptor source: a man between 65 and 80 years old with acute or convalescent COVID-19. Each CDR3 is given with its conserved first and last residue. The order of the fields is clone size, V gene, J gene, D gene, CDR3 DNA, CDR3 protein. D genes are given only for firm matches. A clone size is listed for some rows: how often the clone was seen (once, few, many), or a class if it is expanded.

>.|TRBV19|TRBJ2-7|TRBD1
TGTGCCAGTAGTATTCGACAGGGGGCCACCTACGAGCAGTACTTC
CASSIRQGATYEQYF
>.|TRBV15|TRBJ2-3|TRBD1
TGTGCCACCAGCAGAGGTCGAGGGACAGCCTCCACAGATACGCAGTATTTT
CATSRGRGTASTDTQYF
>once|TRBV6-6|TRBJ2-7|.
TGTGCCAGCAGTTACTCAGGACAGTCCTACGAGCAGTACTTC
CASSYSGQSYEQYF
>.|TRBV19|TRBJ2-1|TRBD1
TGTGCCAGTACCAATGGTGGGACAGTACAAGGTGAGCAGTTCTTC
CASTNGGTVQGEQFF
>.|TRBV9|TRBJ2-3|.
TGTGCCAGCAGCGTCCGGGACTTCACAGATACGCAGTATTTT
CASSVRDFTDTQYF
>.|TRBV28|TRBJ1-2|TRBD1
TGTGCCAGCACCCATCTCGGGGGACAGCAGTTTGGCTACACCTTC
CASTHLGGQQFGYTF
>.|TRBV19|TRBJ1-1|TRBD1
TGTGCCAGTGGCCGGGACAGGGGGTATCGCACTGAAGCTTTCTTT
CASGRDRGYRTEAFF
>.|TRBV7-8|TRBJ2-1|TRBD1
TGTGCCAGCAGCCCAAGGACAGGTGGAGACAATGAGCAGTTCTTC
CASSPRTGGDNEQFF
>few|TRBV11-3|TRBJ2-7|TRBD2
TGTGCCAGCAGTTTGACTAGCGCGCCTCTCCACGAGCAGTACTTC
CASSLTSAPLHEQYF
>.|TRBV27|TRBJ1-1|.
TGTGCCAGCACCGCCAGACAGACGAACACTGAAGCTTTCTTT
CASTARQTNTEAFF
>few|TRBV28|TRBJ1-2|.
TGTGCCAGCAGTTTAGGGTGGGCCCCTGAAGGCTACACCTTC
CASSLGWAPEGYTF
>.|TRBV2|TRBJ1-2|TRBD1
TGTGCCACCACAGGGGGCGCTAACTATGGCTACACCTTC
CATTGGANYGYTF
>.|TRBV7-3|TRBJ1-3|TRBD1
TGTGCCAGCAGCTTAAACCCGGGACAGTTGAACACCATATATTTT
CASSLNPGQLNTIYF
>.|TRBV5-1|TRBJ2-1|.
TGCGCCAGCAGCTTCTCGGGACAGGGACTAGATGAGCAGTTCTTC
CASSFSGQGLDEQFF
>few|TRBV5-5|TRBJ2-5|TRBD1
TGTGCCAGCAGCCCATCACCAGGGGGTTGGAGAGAGACCCAGTACTTC
CASSPSPGGWRETQYF